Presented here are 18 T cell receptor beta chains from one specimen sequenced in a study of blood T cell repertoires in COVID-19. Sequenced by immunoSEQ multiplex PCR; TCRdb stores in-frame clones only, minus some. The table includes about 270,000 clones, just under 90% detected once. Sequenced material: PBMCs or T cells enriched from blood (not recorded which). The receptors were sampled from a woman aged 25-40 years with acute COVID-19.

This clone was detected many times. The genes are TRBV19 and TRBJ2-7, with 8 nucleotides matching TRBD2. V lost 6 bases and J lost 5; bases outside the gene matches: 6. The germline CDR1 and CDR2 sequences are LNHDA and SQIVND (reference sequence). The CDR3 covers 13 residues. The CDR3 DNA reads TGTGCCAGTAGAGGAGCGGGAGTGGACGAGCAGTACTTC. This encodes CASRGAGVDEQYF.

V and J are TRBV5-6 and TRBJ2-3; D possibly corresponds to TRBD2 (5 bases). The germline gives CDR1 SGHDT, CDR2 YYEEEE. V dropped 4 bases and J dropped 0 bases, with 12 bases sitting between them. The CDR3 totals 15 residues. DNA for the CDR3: TGTGCCAGCAGCCCATTAGCGTCTAGCACAGATACGCAGTATTTT. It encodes CASSPLASSTDTQYF.

In DNA, the CDR3 is TGTGCCAGAAGCCCCCCTTGCGGGAGCCATGAGCAGTTCTTC. Translating gives CARSPPCGSHEQFF. V usage is TRBV5-3 and J usage is TRBJ2-1; 7 bases map to TRBD2. TRBV5-3 is an ORF; its function is uncertain. With V trimmed by 4 bases and J by 8 bases, 9 bases remained unmatched. This CDR3 has 14 residues.

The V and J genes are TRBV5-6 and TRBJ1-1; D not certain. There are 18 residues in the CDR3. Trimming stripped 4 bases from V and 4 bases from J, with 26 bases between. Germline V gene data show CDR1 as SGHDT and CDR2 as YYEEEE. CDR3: CASSPTSGESSRGTEAFF. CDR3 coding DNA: TGTGCCAGCAGCCCCACGTCGGGAGAGAGCTCACGGGGCACTGAAGCTTTCTTT.

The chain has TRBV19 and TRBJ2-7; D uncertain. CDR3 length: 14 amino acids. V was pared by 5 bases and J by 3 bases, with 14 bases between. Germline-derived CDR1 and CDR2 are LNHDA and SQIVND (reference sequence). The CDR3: CASSPSLRGYEQYF. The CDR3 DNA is TGTGCCAGTAGTCCCTCACTACGCGGCTACGAGCAGTACTTC.

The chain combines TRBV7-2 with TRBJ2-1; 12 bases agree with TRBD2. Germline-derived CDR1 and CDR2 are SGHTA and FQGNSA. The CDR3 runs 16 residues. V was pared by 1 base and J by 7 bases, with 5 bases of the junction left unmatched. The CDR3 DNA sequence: TGTGCCAGCAGCTTAGGGCTAGCGGGAGGGTGGAATGAGCAGTTCTTC. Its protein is CASSLGLAGGWNEQFF. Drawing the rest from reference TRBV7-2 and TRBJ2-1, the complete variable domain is GAGVSQSPSNKVTEKGKDVELRCDPISGHTALYWYRQSLGQGLEFLIYFQGNSAPDKSGLPSDRFSAERTGGSVSTLTIQRTQQEDSAVYLCASSLGLAGGWNEQFFGPGTRLTVL.

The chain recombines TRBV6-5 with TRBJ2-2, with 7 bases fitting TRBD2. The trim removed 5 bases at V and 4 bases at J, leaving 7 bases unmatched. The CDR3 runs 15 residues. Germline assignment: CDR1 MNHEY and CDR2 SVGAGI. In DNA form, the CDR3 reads TGTGCCAGCAGTCAACCGGGACTACTCACCGGGGAGCTGTTTTTT. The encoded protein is CASSQPGLLTGELFF.

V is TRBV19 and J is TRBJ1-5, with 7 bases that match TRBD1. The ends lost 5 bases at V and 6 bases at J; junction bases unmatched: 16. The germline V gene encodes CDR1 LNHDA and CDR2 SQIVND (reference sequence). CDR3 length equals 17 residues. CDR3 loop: CASSPREGTVFSQPQHF. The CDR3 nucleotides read TGTGCCAGTAGTCCCAGGGAAGGGACAGTCTTCTCTCAGCCCCAGCATTTT.

The CDR3 is CASSSLDGTSSYNEQFF. CDR3 DNA sequence: TGTGCCAGCAGTTCTCTAGACGGGACTAGCTCCTACAATGAGCAGTTCTTC. The chain is built from TRBV27 and TRBJ2-1; 8 bases align to TRBD2. The CDR3 is 17 amino acids. CDR1 and CDR2 (germline): MNHEY, SMNVEV (reference sequence). With V trimmed by 4 bases and J by 0 bases, 8 bases remained unmatched.

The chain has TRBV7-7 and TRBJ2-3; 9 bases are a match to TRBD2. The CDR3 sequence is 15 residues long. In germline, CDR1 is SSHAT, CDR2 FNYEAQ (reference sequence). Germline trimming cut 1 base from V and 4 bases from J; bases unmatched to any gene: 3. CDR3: CASSLGLAGSDTQYF. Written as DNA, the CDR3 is TGTGCCAGCAGCTTAGGGCTAGCGGGATCAGATACGCAGTATTTT.

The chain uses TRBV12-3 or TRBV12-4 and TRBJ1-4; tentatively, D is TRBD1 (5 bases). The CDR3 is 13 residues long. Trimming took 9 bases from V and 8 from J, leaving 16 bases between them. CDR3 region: CASTPGGREKLFF. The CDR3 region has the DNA TGTGCCAGTACCCCCGGGGGTAGGGAAAAACTGTTTTTT.

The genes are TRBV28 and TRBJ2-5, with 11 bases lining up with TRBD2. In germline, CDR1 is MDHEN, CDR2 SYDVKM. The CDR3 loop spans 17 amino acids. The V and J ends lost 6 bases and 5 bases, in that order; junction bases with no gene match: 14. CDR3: CASSPTITSGSGETQYF. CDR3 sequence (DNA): TGTGCCAGCAGCCCTACCATCACTAGCGGGAGTGGGGAGACCCAGTACTTC.

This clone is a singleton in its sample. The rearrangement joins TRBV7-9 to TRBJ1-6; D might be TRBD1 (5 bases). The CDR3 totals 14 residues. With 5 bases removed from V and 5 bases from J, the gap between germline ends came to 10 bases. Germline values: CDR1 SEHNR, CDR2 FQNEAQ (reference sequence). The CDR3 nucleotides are TGTGCCAGCAGCCCGCAGGGTGATAATTCACCCCTCCACTTT. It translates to CASSPQGDNSPLHF. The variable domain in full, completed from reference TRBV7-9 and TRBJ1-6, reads DTGVSQNPRHKITKRGQNVTFRCDPISEHNRLYWYRQTLGQGPEFLTYFQNEAQLEKSRLLSDRFSAERPKGSFSTLEIQRTEQGDSAMYLCASSPQGDNSPLHFGNGTRLTVT.

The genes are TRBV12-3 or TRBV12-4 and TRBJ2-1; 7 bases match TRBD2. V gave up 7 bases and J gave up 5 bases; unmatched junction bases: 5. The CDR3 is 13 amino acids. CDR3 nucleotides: TGTGCCAGCACTCGGGACTACCACAATGAGCAGTTCTTC. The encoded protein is CASTRDYHNEQFF.

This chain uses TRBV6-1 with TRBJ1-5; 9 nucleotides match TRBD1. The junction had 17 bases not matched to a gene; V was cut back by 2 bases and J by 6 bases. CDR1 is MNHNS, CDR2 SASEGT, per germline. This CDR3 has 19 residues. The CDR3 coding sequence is TGTGCCAGCAGTGAATTTTTGTTTACAGGGGGCGCGGGGGGTCAGCCCCAGCATTTT. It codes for CASSEFLFTGGAGGQPQHF.

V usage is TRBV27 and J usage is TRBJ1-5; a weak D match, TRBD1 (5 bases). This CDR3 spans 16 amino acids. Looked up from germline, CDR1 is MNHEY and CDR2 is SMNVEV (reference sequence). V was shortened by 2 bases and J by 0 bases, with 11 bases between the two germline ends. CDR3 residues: CASSLIAGNSNQPQHF. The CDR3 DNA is TGTGCCAGCAGTTTAATTGCAGGGAATAGCAATCAGCCCCAGCATTTT.

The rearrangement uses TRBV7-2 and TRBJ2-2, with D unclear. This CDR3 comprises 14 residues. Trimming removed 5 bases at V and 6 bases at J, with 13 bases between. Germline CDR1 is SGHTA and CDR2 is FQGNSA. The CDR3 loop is CASSPYQSAGELFF. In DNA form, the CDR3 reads TGTGCCAGCAGCCCATACCAAAGCGCCGGGGAGCTGTTTTTT.

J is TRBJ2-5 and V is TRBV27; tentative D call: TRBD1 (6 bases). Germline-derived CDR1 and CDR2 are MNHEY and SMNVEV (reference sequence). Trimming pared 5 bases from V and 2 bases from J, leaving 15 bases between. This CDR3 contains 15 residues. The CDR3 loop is CASSPTRGSQETQYF. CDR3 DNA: TGTGCCAGCAGTCCAACCAGGGGATCACAAGAGACCCAGTACTTC.